This note documents a single TCR beta chain sequence. Its antigen is still unknown. The table came from immunoSEQ multiplex PCR; TCRdb's copy has only in-frame clones and leaves some out. The data hold 25,000 to 30,000 clones, with around 85% observed a single time. This sample stems from a study of OX40 agonist ivuxolimab in advanced cancers. Study-level information: With ivuxolimab, an agonistic anti-OX40 (CD134) antibody, patients were treated. Every patient in dose escalation had hepatocellular carcinoma, melanoma, renal cell or head and neck cancer. Points from the study as a whole: In CD8+ T cells, expanded clones were on average more numerous than in CD4+.

Sampling of blood occurred at baseline, cycle 4 day 1, and cycle 7 day 1. The TCR sequence derives from an adult with an advanced solid tumor such as melanoma, head and neck, liver or kidney cancer. The source material was CD4+ or CD8+ T cells sorted from blood, sampled in a trial of the OX40 agonist ivuxolimab.

The DNA for the CDR3 is TGTGCCAGCAGCGTAGGTAAGAATGAGCAGTTCTTC. Translation: CASSVGKNEQFF. The J gene is TRBJ2-1, the V gene TRBV9; D is unclear. Per germline, CDR1 SGDLS and CDR2 YYNGEE. The CDR3 is 12 residues long. The V and J ends lost 0 bases and 7 bases respectively, with 5 bases between them.